The next 5 T cell receptor beta chains were all read from a single sample in a study of shared clonotypes between healthy human individuals. CD45RO-negative, CCR7-positively selected cells formed the naive CD8 fraction, excluding terminally differentiated effector memory CD45RA+ cells. Method: immunoSEQ multiplex PCR; TCRdb's copy keeps in-frame clones and lacks some. The sample has about 2.1 million clones, around 93% seen once. The sequenced sample consisted of naive CD8+ T cells from PBMCs. These receptors were obtained from a man between 18 and 35 years old in good health. Some clones in this sample may be carry-over from other donors' samples.

This clone appeared a single time. V gene TRBV11-3 combines with J gene TRBJ2-3; 16 bases line up with TRBD2. V shed 4 bases and J 6 bases; nucleotides not matched to a gene: 7. Germline-derived CDR1 and CDR2 are SGHNT and YENEEA. CDR3 size: 17 residues. CDR3 coding DNA: TGTGCCAGCAGCTCCGGGACTAGCGGGAGGGCCGGGGATACGCAGTATTTT. Protein: CASSSGTSGRAGDTQYF.

V is TRBV7-9 and J is TRBJ2-3; D is perhaps TRBD1 (6 bases). Germline assignment: CDR1 SEHNR and CDR2 FQNEAQ (reference sequence). This CDR3 has 16 amino acids. The V gene lost 5 bases and the J gene lost 0 bases, with 15 bases spanning the gap. The CDR3 is CASSSRQATSTDTQYF. CDR3 DNA: TGTGCCAGCAGCAGCCGACAGGCAACTAGCACAGATACGCAGTATTTT.

This chain connects TRBV6-5 to TRBJ2-2, with a tentative D call TRBD2 (6 bases). The CDR3 runs 16 residues. In germline, CDR1 is MNHEY, CDR2 SVGAGI. Trimming removed 3 bases at V and 4 bases at J, with 15 bases between. CDR3 sequence (DNA): TGTGCCAGCAGTTATCTAGGCGGGACGGGCACCGGGGAGCTGTTTTTT. Translated, it gives CASSYLGGTGTGELFF.

About this clone itself: Other DNA sequences in this specimen translate into the identical CDR3. The V call is TRBV27, the J call TRBJ1-1, with TRBD1 as a possible D gene (5 bases). Germline CDR1 MNHEY, CDR2 SMNVEV (reference sequence). The CDR3 consists of 13 residues. V lost 3 bases and J lost 8, with 13 bases in between. This CDR3 reads CASSLLGGGEAFF. CDR3 nucleotides: TGTGCCAGCAGTTTGTTGGGGGGAGGCGAAGCTTTCTTT.

Here the CDR3 reads CASSSGTDYNYGYTF. In nucleotides, the CDR3 is TGTGCCAGCAGCTCCGGGACGGACTACAACTATGGCTACACCTTC. The chain carries TRBV11-2 and TRBJ1-2; TRBD1 might be the D (5 bases). The germline CDR1 and CDR2 sequences are SGHAT and FQNNGV. The CDR3 is 15 residues long. V lost 4 bases to trimming and J lost 2 bases, with 14 bases between them. Using reference TRBV11-2 and TRBJ1-2 for the parts outside the CDR3, the full variable domain is EAGVAQSPRYKIIEKRQSVAFWCNPISGHATLYWYQQILGQGPKLLIQFQNNGVVDDSQLPKDRFSAERLKGVDSTLKIQPAKLEDSAVYLCASSSGTDYNYGYTFGSGTRLTVV.